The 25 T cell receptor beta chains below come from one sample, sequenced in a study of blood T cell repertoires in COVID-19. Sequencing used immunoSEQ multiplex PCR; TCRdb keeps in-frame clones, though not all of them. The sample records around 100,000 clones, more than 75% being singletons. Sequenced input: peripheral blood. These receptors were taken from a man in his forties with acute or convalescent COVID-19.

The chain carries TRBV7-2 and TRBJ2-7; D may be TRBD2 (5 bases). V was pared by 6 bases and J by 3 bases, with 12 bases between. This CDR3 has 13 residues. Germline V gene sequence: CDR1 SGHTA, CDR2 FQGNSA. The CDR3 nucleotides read TGTGCCAGCAGACGGACTCCAAACTACGAGCAGTACTTC. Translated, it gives CASRRTPNYEQYF. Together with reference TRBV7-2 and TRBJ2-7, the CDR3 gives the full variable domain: GAGVSQSPSNKVTEKGKDVELRCDPISGHTALYWYRQSLGQGLEFLIYFQGNSAPDKSGLPSDRFSAERTGGSVSTLTIQRTQQEDSAVYLCASRRTPNYEQYFGPGTRLTVT.

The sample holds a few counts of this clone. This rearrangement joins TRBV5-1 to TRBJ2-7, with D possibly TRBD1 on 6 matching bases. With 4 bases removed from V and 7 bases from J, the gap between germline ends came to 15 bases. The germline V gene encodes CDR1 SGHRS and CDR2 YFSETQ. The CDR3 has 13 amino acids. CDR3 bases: TGCGCCAGCAGCGAACAGGGTGAACGGGAGCAGTACTTC. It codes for CASSEQGEREQYF.

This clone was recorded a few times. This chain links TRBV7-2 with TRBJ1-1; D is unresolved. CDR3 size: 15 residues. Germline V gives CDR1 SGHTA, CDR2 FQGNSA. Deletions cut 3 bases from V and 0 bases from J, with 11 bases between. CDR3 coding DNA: TGTGCCAGCAGCTTTAGACATTCTATGAACACTGAAGCTTTCTTT. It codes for CASSFRHSMNTEAFF.

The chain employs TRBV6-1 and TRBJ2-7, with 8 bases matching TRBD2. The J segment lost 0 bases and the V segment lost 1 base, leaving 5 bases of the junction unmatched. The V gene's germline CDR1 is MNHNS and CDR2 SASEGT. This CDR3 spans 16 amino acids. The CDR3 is CASSEVAGYGSYEQYF. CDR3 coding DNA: TGTGCCAGCAGTGAAGTAGCGGGATATGGCTCCTACGAGCAGTACTTC.

The CDR3 DNA sequence: TGTGCCAGCAGCTTGTTAGGTCAGGGGAATGAAAAACTGTTTTTT. It codes for CASSLLGQGNEKLFF. The rearrangement links TRBV7-2 to TRBJ1-4; D may be TRBD1 (6 bases). Looked up from germline, CDR1 is SGHTA and CDR2 is FQGNSA. The CDR3 contains 15 residues. The ends were cut back, 3 bases at V and 5 bases at J, with 13 bases in the middle.

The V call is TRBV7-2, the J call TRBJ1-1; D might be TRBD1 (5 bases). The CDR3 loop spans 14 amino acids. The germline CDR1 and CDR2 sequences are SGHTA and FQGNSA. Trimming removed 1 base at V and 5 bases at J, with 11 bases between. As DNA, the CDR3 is TGTGCCAGCAGCTTAGGTGGGGGGTGGACTGAAGCTTTCTTT. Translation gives CASSLGGGWTEAFF.

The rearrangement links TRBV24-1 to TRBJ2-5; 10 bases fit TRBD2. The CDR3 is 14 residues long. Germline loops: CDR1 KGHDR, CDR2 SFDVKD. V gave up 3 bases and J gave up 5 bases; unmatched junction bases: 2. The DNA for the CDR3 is TGTGCCACCAGTGATCGAGCGGGAGGGGAGACCCAGTACTTC. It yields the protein CATSDRAGGETQYF.

In DNA, the CDR3 is TGTGCCAGCAGTGAAAGCCGAAGCTCCTATAATTCACCCCTCCACTTT. As protein: CASSESRSSYNSPLHF. J is TRBJ1-6 and V is TRBV6-1, with D unclear. The CDR3 has 16 amino acids. Germline V gene lookup returns CDR1 MNHNS and CDR2 SASEGT. The ends were cut back, 2 bases at V and 0 bases at J, with 8 bases in the middle.

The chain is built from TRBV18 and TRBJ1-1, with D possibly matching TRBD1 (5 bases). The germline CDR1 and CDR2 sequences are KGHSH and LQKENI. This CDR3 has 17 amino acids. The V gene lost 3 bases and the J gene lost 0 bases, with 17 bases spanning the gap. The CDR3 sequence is CASSPGGARSVNTEAFF. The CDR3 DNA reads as TGTGCCAGCTCACCCGGTGGGGCCCGGTCCGTGAACACTGAAGCTTTCTTT.

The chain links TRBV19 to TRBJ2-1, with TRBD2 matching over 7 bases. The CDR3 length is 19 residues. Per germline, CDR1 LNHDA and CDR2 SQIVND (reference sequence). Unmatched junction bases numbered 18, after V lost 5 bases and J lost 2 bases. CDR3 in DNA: TGTGCCAGTAGTGATCCTCGGGGAGGGAGGGCCGCCACCTACAATGAGCAGTTCTTC. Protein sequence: CASSDPRGGRAATYNEQFF.

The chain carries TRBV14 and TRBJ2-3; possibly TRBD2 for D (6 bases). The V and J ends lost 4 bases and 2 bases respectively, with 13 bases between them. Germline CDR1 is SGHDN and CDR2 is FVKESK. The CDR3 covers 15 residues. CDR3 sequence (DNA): TGTGCCAGCAGCCTACTAGGGGACTCCACAGATACGCAGTATTTT. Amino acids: CASSLLGDSTDTQYF.

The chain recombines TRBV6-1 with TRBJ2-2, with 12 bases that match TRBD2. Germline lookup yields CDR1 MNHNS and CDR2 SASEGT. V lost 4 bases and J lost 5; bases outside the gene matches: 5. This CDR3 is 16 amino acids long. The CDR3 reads CASSATSGRSTGELFF. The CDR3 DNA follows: TGTGCCAGCAGTGCCACTAGCGGGAGGTCGACCGGGGAGCTGTTTTTT.

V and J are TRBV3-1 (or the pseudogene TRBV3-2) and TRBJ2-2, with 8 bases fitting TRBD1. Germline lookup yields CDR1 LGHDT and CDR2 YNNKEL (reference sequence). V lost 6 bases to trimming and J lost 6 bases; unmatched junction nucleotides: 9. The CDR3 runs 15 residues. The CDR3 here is CASRGQAGLPGELFF. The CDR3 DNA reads TGTGCCAGCAGGGGACAGGCCGGGCTGCCCGGGGAGCTGTTTTTT.

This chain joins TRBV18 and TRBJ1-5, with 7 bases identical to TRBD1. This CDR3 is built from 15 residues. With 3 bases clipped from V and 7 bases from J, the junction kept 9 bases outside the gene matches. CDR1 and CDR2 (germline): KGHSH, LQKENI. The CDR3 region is CASSPLSGQTQPQHF. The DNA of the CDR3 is TGTGCCAGCTCACCTCTTTCGGGACAGACCCAGCCCCAGCATTTT.

CDR3 in DNA: TGTGCCAGCAGCGTAGGGGTGGGCAGGGGGTCGGACAATGAGCAGTTCTTC. It specifies CASSVGVGRGSDNEQFF. V and J are TRBV9 and TRBJ2-1; 7 bases agree with TRBD1. The ends lost 0 bases at V and 5 bases at J; junction bases unmatched: 11. CDR1 SGDLS and CDR2 YYNGEE come from the germline V gene. The CDR3 contains 17 residues.

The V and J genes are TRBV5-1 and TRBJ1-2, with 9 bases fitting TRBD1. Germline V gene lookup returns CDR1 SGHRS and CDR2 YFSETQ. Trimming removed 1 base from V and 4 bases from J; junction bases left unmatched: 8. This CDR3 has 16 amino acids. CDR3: CASSLSGQGSIYGYTF. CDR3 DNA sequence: TGCGCCAGCAGCTTGTCAGGACAGGGGTCGATCTATGGCTACACCTTC.

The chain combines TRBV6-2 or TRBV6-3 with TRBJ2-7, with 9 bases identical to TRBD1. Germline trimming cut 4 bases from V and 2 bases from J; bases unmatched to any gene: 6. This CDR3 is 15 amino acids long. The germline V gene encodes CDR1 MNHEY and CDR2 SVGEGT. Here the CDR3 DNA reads TGTGCCAGCAGTTCCACCGGGACAGGGACCTACGAGCAGTACTTC. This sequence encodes CASSSTGTGTYEQYF.

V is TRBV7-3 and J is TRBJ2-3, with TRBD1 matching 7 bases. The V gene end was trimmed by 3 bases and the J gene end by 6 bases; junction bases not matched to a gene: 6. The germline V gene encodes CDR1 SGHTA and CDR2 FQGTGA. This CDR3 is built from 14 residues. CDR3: CASSLGQTGDTQYF. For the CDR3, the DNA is TGTGCCAGCAGCTTGGGACAGACAGGGGATACGCAGTATTTT.

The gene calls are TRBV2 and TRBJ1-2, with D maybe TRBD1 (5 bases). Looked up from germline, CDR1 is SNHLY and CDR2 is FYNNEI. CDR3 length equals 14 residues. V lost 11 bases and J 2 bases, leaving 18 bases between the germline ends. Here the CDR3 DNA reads TGTGCCGGCAACTACTGGGGGGAGAACTATGGCTACACCTTC. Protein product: CAGNYWGENYGYTF.

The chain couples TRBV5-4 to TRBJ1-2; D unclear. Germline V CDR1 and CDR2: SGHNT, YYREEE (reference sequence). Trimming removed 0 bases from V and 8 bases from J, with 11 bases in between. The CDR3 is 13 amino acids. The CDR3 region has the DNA TGTGCCAGCAGCTTGGCCCACTTACCGGGCTACACCTTC. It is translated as CASSLAHLPGYTF.

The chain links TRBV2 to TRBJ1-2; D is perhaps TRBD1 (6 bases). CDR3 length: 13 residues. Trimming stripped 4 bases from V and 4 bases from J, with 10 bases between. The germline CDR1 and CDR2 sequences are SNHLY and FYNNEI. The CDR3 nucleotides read TGTGCCAGCAGTGCGCAGGGGTCCTATGGCTACACCTTC. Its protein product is CASSAQGSYGYTF.

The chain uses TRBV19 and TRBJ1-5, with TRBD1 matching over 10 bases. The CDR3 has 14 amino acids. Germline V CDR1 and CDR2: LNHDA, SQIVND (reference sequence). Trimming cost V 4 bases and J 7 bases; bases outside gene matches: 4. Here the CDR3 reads CASSRDRGEQPQHF. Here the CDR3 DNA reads TGTGCCAGTAGTAGGGACAGGGGTGAGCAGCCCCAGCATTTT.

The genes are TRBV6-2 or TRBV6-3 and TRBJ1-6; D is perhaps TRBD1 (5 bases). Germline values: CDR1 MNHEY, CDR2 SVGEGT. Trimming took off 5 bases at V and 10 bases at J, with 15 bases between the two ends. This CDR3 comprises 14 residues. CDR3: CASSLRRGGSPLHF. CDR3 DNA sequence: TGTGCCAGCAGTCTCCGAAGGGGTGGATCACCCCTCCACTTT.

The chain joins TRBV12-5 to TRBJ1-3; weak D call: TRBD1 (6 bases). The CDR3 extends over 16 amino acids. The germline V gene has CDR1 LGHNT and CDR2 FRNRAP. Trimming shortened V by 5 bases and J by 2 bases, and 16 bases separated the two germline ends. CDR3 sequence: CASGLTIGGTGNTIYF. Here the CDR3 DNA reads TGTGCTAGTGGTCTCACCATAGGGGGTACTGGAAACACCATATATTTT.

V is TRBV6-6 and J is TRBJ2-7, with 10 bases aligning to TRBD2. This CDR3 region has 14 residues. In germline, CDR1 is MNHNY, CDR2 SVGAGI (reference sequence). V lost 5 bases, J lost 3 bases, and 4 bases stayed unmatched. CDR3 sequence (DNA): TGTGCCAGCAGTCCTAGCGGGGGCCTCTACGAGCAGTACTTC. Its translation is CASSPSGGLYEQYF.